In this sample, the clone carrying this T cell receptor beta chain turned up once. Its specificity is unknown. The data were obtained in a study of T cells in Graves' hyperthyroidism and ophthalmopathy. For the study at large: The blood sample was taken at first diagnosis, before treatment began.

Between the trimmed V and J ends, which lost 4 bases and 5 bases, there was a span of 18 bases. Germline V gene data show CDR1 as SEHNR and CDR2 as FQNEAQ (reference sequence). This CDR3 has 16 amino acids. Stable Graves' hyperthyroidism denoted no ophthalmopathy progression over 18 months. Uncontrolled infection, other autoimmune disease, pregnancy or lactation barred patients from enrollment. Amplification yielded TCR beta CDR3 regions, with RNA transcripts as the source. In the first-round RT-PCR of the TCR CDR3, the HTBI primer set was used. TCRdb re-called the multiplex PCR reads with MiXCR, one entry per CDR3 protein. The profile shows roughly 290,000 distinct CDR3 sequences, roughly 13% of them singletons. Regarding the study as a whole: The blood repertoire included most of the expanded thyroid clonotypes above 0.001.

Sequencing used blood. The chain joins TRBV7-9 to TRBJ2-1; unclear D gene. This TCR derives from a woman in her thirties or forties with Graves' hyperthyroidism. CDR3 loop: CASSSTSDSVNNEQFF. The CDR3 nucleotides are TGTGCCAGCAGCTCAACATCCGACTCCGTTAACAATGAGCAGTTCTTC.